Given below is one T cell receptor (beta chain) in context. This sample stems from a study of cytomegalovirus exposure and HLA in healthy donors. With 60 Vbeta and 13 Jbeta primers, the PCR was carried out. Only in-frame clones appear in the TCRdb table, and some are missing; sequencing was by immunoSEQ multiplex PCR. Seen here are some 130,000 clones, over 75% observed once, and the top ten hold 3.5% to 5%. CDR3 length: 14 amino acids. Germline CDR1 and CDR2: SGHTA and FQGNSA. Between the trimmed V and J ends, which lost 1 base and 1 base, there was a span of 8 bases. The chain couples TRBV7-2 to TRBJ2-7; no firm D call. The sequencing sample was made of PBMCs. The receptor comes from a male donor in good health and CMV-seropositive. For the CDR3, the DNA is TGTGCCAGCAGCTTAGAACCAGGATCCTACGAGCAGTACTTC. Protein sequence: CASSLEPGSYEQYF.